The source of this T cell receptor (beta chain) is a study of cytotoxic CD8 clonotypes in ibrutinib-treated CLL. Study in general: Response samples came after a median 12 months of treatment, range 6 to 36. There were, on average, 255,043 productive templates and 94,082 productive rearrangements per sample.

V was trimmed by 3 bases and J by 1 base, leaving 11 bases between them. Germline V gene sequence: CDR1 SGHRS, CDR2 YFSETQ. The CDR3 has 14 amino acids. Data came from immunoSEQ multiplex PCR; TCRdb stores just in-frame clones and leaves some out. The top ten hold less than 20% of the sample, which has 250,000 or so clones, 70% seen once. V usage is TRBV5-1 and J usage is TRBJ2-7; weak D call: TRBD1 (6 bases). Sequencing used PBMCs, obtained after 24 months of ibrutinib treatment. The sequence was collected from a human donor with chronic lymphocytic leukemia. In nucleotides, the CDR3 is TGCGCCAGCAGCTCCAGTAGGGGGTCCTACGAGCAGTACTTC. Protein product: CASSSSRGSYEQYF.